This TCR beta chain appears in the sequencing data of a study of monozygotic twins with inflammatory bowel disease. General study findings and limits: Twin pairs that were concordant did not differ from discordant pairs in repertoire similarity, possibly from limited power. Telling different T cell subtypes apart from each other was not possible.

The CDR3 runs 15 residues. Germline assignment: CDR1 MDHEN and CDR2 SYDVKM. Notes on this clonotype: Its antigen is undetermined.

Reanalyzing the 5' RACE reads, TCRdb keeps one entry per CDR3 protein, without DNA. This sample's clone table lists 330,000 or so distinct CDR3 sequences. The clonotype was recovered from a human donor with ulcerative colitis or Crohn's disease, or a healthy co-twin of an affected twin (not recorded which). J is TRBJ1-5 and V is TRBV28; no DNA is available, so the TRBD1 call from TCRdb remains unchecked. What was sequenced was blood. CDR3 region: CASSFTGESNQPQHF.